This T cell receptor (beta chain) came from a study of PD-L1 blockade in urothelial cancer. Whole-study context: At 6 weeks and at 3 weeks (second dose) after treatment start, blood was analyzed. A median of roughly 150,000 T cells was found in the blood samples.

V lost 4 bases and J lost 6, with 10 bases in between. The CDR3 is 11 residues long. CDR1 is GTSNPN and CDR2 is SVGIG in the germline V gene (reference sequence). The method was immunoSEQ multiplex PCR; TCRdb's version includes in-frame clones alone and lacks a portion of them. Of tens of thousands of clones detected, 70% to 80% appear once; the ten largest clones hold 8.5% to 12%. Specified time point: pretreatment peripheral blood. The sample here was PBMCs, taken around atezolizumab (anti-PD-L1) treatment. The chain recombines TRBV30 with TRBJ2-7, with D perhaps matching TRBD2 (5 bases). The receptor's source is a man aged 65 to 79 with urothelial cancer. This chain's CDR3 is CAWIRGLEQYF. Written as DNA, the CDR3 is TGTGCCTGGATAAGAGGGCTCGAGCAGTACTTC.